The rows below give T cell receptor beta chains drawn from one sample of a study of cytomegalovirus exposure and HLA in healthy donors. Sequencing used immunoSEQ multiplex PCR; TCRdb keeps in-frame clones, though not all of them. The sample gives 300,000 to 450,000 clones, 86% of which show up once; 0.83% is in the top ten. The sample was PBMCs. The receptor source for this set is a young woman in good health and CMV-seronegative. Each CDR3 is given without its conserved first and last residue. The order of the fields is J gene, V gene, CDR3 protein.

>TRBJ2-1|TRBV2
ASSPGWRSEQF
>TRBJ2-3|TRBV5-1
ASSLLAGGEDTQY
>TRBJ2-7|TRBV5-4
ASSVQGSSYEQY
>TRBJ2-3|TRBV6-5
ASSLQGGDTQY
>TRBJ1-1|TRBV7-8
ASSLTGESLNTEAF
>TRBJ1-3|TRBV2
ASSEVAGGLGNTIY
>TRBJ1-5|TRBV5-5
ASSPEGGGIQPQH
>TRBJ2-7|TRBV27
ASSPLGTGGVYEQY
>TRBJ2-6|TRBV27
ASSLQGSGANVLT
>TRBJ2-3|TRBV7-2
ASSLSLVGWDTQY
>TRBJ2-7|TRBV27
ASSLNWDRVHEQY
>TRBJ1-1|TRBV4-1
ASSHPMTGVGTEAF
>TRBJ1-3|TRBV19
ASRRTGGNTIY
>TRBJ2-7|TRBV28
ASSFLTGLAAYEQY
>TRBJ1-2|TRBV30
AWSVPRQGARVYI
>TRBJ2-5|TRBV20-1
SARRETQY
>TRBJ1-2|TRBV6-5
ASSTGSHYGYT
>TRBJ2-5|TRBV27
ASRSIPLSRSETQY
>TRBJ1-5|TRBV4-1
ASSLRVGQPQH
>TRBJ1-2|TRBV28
ASSSSYGIDYGYT
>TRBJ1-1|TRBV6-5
ASSYSIPRGRAF
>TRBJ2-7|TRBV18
ASSPTGNYEQY
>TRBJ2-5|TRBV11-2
ASSPGTGKETQY
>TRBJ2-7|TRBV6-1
ASSEGLAGGPPYEQY
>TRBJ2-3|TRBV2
ASSGGGALY
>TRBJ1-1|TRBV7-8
ASSSPGSWNTEAF
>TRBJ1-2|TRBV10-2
ASSEPGQGFSGYT
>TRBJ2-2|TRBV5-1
ASSPLDRKELF
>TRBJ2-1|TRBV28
ASSVGGGWSYNEQF
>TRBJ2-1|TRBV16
ASSQLEGLAENEQF
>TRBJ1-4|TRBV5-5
ASSLARAGLAEKLF
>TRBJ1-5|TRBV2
ASMKDRRKGNQPQH
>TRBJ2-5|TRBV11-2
ASSSPKTGRFETQY
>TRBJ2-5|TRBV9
ASSVGAGGPQETQY
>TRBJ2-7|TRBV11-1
ASSLAGQGAYEQY
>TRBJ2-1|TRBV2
ASVWSLAANNEQF
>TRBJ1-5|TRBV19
ASSIVGVVNQPQH
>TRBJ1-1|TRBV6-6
ASIPQRATEAF
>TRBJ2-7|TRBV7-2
ASSLLDFPYEQY
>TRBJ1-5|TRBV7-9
ASSWTGDNQPQH
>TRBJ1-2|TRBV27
ANLKRYGYT
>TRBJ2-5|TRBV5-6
ASSLGGLGETQY
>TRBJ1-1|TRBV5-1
ASDSGTLGTEAF
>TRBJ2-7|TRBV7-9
ASSWGVGVSSYEQY
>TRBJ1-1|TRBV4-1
ASSPDTDGTEAF
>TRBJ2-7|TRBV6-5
ASSHGQDDYEQY
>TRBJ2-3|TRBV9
ASSVSRRTDTQY
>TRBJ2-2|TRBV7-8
ASGQVTGELF
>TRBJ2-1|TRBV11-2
ASSPLRGPPNEQF
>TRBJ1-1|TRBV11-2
ASSERQGMVANTEAF
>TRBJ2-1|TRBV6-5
ASSFSGGAYNEQF
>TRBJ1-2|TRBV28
ASSSGTGSGYT